This TCR beta chain was captured in a study of blood T cell repertoires in COVID-19 (TCRdb year 2020). With regard to the full study: Samples covering the acute and convalescent phases of COVID-19 were provided by collaborators in the United States, Italy and Spain. Where available, HLA class I and class II types were taken from metadata supplied by the sample provider and were not determined by assay-based typing. The dataset comprised deeply sampled blood TCRbeta repertoires from subjects exposed to, actively infected with, or recovered from COVID-19. The repertoires were released in a freely available public database intended as a resource for research on the immune response to SARS-CoV-2. The material from the prospective study consisted of cDNA or gDNA derived from T cells, B-cell-depleted T cells, or PBMCs. The samples were drawn from two sources: the first 160 participants of the ongoing ImmuneRACE study, and about 1,300 subjects contributed by 6 global collaborators. A de-identified subject ID, COVID-19 status, age in years and sex were almost always included in the sample metadata.

Participants in the prospective study were enrolled through a virtual design, were aged roughly 18 to 100 years, and lived in roughly 26 United States geographic areas. To assign participants to cohorts, the prospective study relied on clinical history that participants themselves reported in a screening survey and a study questionnaire. For ImmuneRACE Cohort 3, a participant was defined as recovered based on two consecutive negative NP/OP PCR tests, clearance by a healthcare professional, or resolution of symptoms. Each participant in the prospective study had whole blood, serum and a nasopharyngeal or oropharyngeal swab collected by mobile phlebotomists. Additional blood draws and questionnaires over an approximately two-month period could optionally be provided by prospective study participants. Before DNA extraction, blood samples from the prospective study were shipped at room temperature or frozen.

Note on this clone: It lacks a known antigen. Qualities for individual bases were not recorded, and no much larger clone is one base off.

TCRbeta CDR3 regions were amplified from genomic DNA using the immunoSEQ Assay, a bias-controlled multiplex PCR. The authors' pipeline ran thus. Within the assay, amplification of reference gene primers was used to estimate how many nucleated cells each sample contained. Sequence reads were collapsed and filtered to measure the absolute abundance of every unique TCRbeta CDR3 rearrangement. For each sample, productive Simpson clonality was calculated as the square root of Simpson's diversity index over productive rearrangements. Drawn from immuneACCESS, this table holds only the in-frame rearrangements with V and J called that TCRdb kept. Clones are partly lost; checked studies trace under half to an unresolved V gene and leave the rest unexplained. Clone size and the V and J calls come from that table; the DNA yielded D and trimming. The sample yields more than 400,000 clones; approximately 86% were counted once. The ten largest clones capture about 0.7% of the sample.

The germline V gene gives CDR1 as LGHNA and CDR2 as YNFKEQ. V ends up 0 bases short and J 1 base short, with an unmatched junction base count of 13. Counted from cysteine to phenylalanine, this CDR3 has 19 amino acids. The kept DNA is CDR3 alone, 57 bases in frame from the first base. Study-wide findings and limitations: The amount of clinical and demographic metadata varied by source and participant and was provided uncurated.

The sequence links TRBV4-2 to TRBJ2-3; the central 7 bases match TRBD2. The source of this sequence is a woman aged 18-29 years who had recovered from COVID-19. The specimen sequenced was PBMCs or T cells enriched from blood (not recorded which). CDR3 reads: CASSQEVGTTSSGTDTQYF. The DNA sequence is given as TGTGCCAGCAGCCAAGAAGTAGGGACGACTAGCTCGGGCACAGATACGCAGTATTTT.